The source of this TCR beta chain is a study of OX40 agonist ivuxolimab in advanced cancers. About the investigation overall: Ivuxolimab was an agonistic, fully human IgG2 monoclonal antibody directed against OX40 (CD134), a costimulatory receptor. The dose-escalation cohort was approximately 83% male with a mean age of around 62 years, ranging from roughly 23 to 90. The purpose of peripheral TCRbeta sequencing was to test whether ivuxolimab changed TCR sequence diversity and led to clonal T-cell expansion. Prior anti-PD-1, anti-PD-L1 or anti-CTLA-4 therapy was permitted, and checkpoint inhibitors had been received by about 37% of dose-escalation patients. The paper covers the monotherapy dose-escalation part of the phase I ivuxolimab trial, which included N of about 50 patients. Among the roughly 50 dose-escalation patients, some 20 had hepatocellular carcinoma, 15 or so melanoma, 9 renal cell carcinoma and 9 head and neck cancer. Intravenous ivuxolimab was administered to patients every 2 weeks at six dose levels: 0.01, 0.1, 0.3, 1.5, 3 and 10 mg/kg. Three dose-escalation patients achieved partial responses, one with hepatocellular carcinoma and two with cutaneous melanoma.

Per the germline V gene (reference sequence), LNHDA is the CDR1 and SQIVND is the CDR2. From the cysteine through the phenylalanine, the CDR3 covers 12 amino acids. The CDR3 DNA has 36 bases and is translated from base 1. V is clipped by 11 bases and J by 2 bases, and the sequence between their germline boundaries is 12 bases long. For sequencing of the TCRbeta CDR3 region, genomic DNA was extracted from the sorted cells. TCRbeta CDR3 regions were sequenced using the immunoSEQ Assay. TCRdb took over this immuneACCESS table, retaining in-frame rearrangements with V and J assigned. Such tables are incomplete; in checked studies, under half of the missing clones stem from an unresolved V gene, and the remainder is unexplained. The sample yields about 72,000 clones; over 80% were counted once. The ten most abundant clones make up more than 4.5% of the sample. With regard to this clone: The specificity of this receptor is unknown. One base away there is no much larger clone; base qualities are not given.

On the study overall, not on this receptor specifically: Partial responders in the 0.1-3.0 mg/kg groups had among the lowest normalized peripheral clonal expansion, especially among CD8+ T cells. After ivuxolimab, CD8+ T cells had more expanded clones than CD4+ T cells on average. At doses from 0.1 to 3.0 mg/kg, clonal expansion was seen in both CD4+ and CD8+ blood T cells between baseline and week 6. The antigen specificity of the peripheral T cells that underwent clonal expansion was not determined. Low levels of normalized T-cell clonal expansion were also seen in some nonresponding patients.

Patients with a history of autoimmune disease or receiving systemic immunosuppression were excluded from the trial. In every dose cohort, peripheral blood was drawn for TCR sequencing at baseline, cycle 4 day 1, and cycle 7 day 1. Samples were obtained from an open-label, multicenter, first-in-human phase I dose-escalation trial of ivuxolimab. Adults with locally advanced or metastatic head and neck squamous cell, hepatocellular, melanoma or renal cell carcinoma were enrolled in the trial. CD4+ and CD8+ T cells were sorted separately from peripheral blood before TCR sequencing. This chain joins TRBV19 to TRBJ1-2; 6 matching bases give a weak D call of TRBD1. The starting material was CD4+ or CD8+ T cells sorted from blood, obtained in a trial of the OX40 agonist ivuxolimab. This clonotype was obtained from an adult with an advanced solid tumor such as melanoma, head and neck, liver or kidney cancer. CDR3 protein: CASGGANYGYTF. The DNA sequence is TGTGCCTCGGGGGGGGCGAACTATGGCTACACCTTC. The entire variable domain, with the stretches around the CDR3 drawn from the reference TRBV19 and TRBJ1-2 proteins, is DGGITQSPKYLFRKEGQNVTLSCEQNLNHDAMYWYRQDPGQGLRLIYYSQIVNDFQKGDIAEGYSVSREKKESFPLTVTSAQKNPTAFYLCASGGANYGYTFGSGTRLTVV.